This entry describes one TCR beta chain. The CDR3 consists of 14 residues. V was clipped by 0 bases and J by 5 bases; unmatched bases: 2. Germline values: CDR1 PRHDT, CDR2 FYEKMQ (reference sequence). This entry belongs to a study of control samples from healthy donors and cancer patients. The assay was immunoSEQ multiplex PCR, and TCRdb's table has in-frame clones only and misses some. The sample lists approximately 140,000 clones; about 90% were seen once. This TCR derives from a man aged 18-30 years in good health. The chain links TRBV13 to TRBJ1-2, with 8 nucleotides matching TRBD1. Sequencing input: blood. The CDR3: CASSLGTGGYGYTF. The DNA for the CDR3 is TGTGCCAGCAGCTTAGGAACAGGGGGATATGGCTACACCTTC.